The 27 T cell receptor beta chains below come from one sample, sequenced in a study of blood T cells in healthy people across ages. The use of a sample-barcoded 5' primer and a J-beta primer mix characterized a second PCR of about 7 to 12 cycles. Using its own MiXCR run on the 5' RACE reads, TCRdb lists one record per CDR3 protein. This sample has roughly 2 million distinct CDR3 sequences, with approximately 50% found just once. The sequenced sample was blood. Receptor source: a middle-aged woman in good health.

This sequence joins TRBV24-1 and TRBJ1-2; possibly TRBD1 for D (5 bases). This CDR3 has 15 residues. The V end was cut by 4 bases, the J end by 4 bases, with 15 bases between. The V gene's germline CDR1 is KGHDR and CDR2 SFDVKD. The CDR3 spells CATSERQSPSYGYTF. The CDR3 nucleotides read TGTGCCACCAGTGAACGACAGAGCCCAAGCTATGGCTACACCTTC.

This rearrangement joins TRBV20-1 to TRBJ2-4; no clear D. The DNA end is more similar to TRBJ2-7, so the J call may be wrong. The CDR3 loop spans 11 amino acids. CDR1 and CDR2 from the germline V gene are DFQATT and SNEGSKA (reference sequence). DNA for the CDR3: TGCAGTGCTCTTAACACCTACGAGCAGTACTTC. It encodes CSALNTYEQYF.

The chain carries TRBV6-5 and TRBJ2-7; the D is unclear. The germline V and J ends were trimmed by 0 bases and 2 bases, with 8 bases remaining between them. This CDR3 comprises 14 residues. The germline V gene encodes CDR1 MNHEY and CDR2 SVGAGI. CDR3: CASSYSDPTYEQYF. The CDR3 DNA follows: TGTGCCAGCAGTTACTCGGACCCCACCTACGAGCAGTACTTC.

V is TRBV7-2 and J is TRBJ2-1, with TRBD1 identical over 10 bases. The V gene's germline CDR1 is SGHTA and CDR2 FQGNSA. V lost 5 bases and J lost 13; bases outside the gene matches: 8. The CDR3 sequence is 13 residues long. CDR3 DNA: TGTGCCAGCAGCGAAGACAGGGGGCGCGTTCAGTTCTTC. This codes for CASSEDRGRVQFF.

This clonotype was picked up a small number of times. The CDR3 DNA sequence: TGTGCCAGCAGTTTACGGCAGGGAAACGCTCAACGGTACTTC. This gives the protein CASSLRQGNAQRYF. The V call is TRBV28, the J call TRBJ2-7, with TRBD1 as a possible D gene (5 bases). Germline CDR1 and CDR2: MDHEN and SYDVKM. The V end lost 2 bases, the J end lost 12 bases, and 20 bases lay between the germline ends. The CDR3 extends over 14 amino acids.

This clonotype was seen more than once but under ten times. This chain joins TRBV25-1 and TRBJ2-5; tentative D call: TRBD1 (5 bases). The CDR3 runs to 16 residues. Trimming removed 6 bases at V and 1 base at J, with 18 bases between. The germline V gene has CDR1 MGHDK and CDR2 SYGVNS. The CDR3 here is CASSSGLSDSQETQYF. The DNA of the CDR3 is TGTGCCAGCAGCAGTGGATTATCTGACAGCCAAGAGACCCAGTACTTC.

The chain employs TRBV20-1 and TRBJ2-7; tentatively, D is TRBD2 (6 bases). In germline, CDR1 is DFQATT, CDR2 SNEGSKA (reference sequence). The CDR3 spans 13 residues. V gave up 1 base and J gave up 4 bases, with 11 bases separating them. The CDR3: CSARGGRMYEQYF. CDR3 coding DNA: TGCAGTGCTAGAGGAGGGAGGATGTACGAGCAGTACTTC.

The chain joins TRBV7-2 to TRBJ2-1; D possibly corresponds to TRBD2 (6 bases). Trimming stripped 3 bases from V and 3 bases from J, with 18 bases between. The CDR3 has 17 residues. Germline-derived CDR1 and CDR2 are SGHTA and FQGNSA. Written as DNA, the CDR3 is TGTGCCAGCAGCTTTCAAGTGGGGGAGGTATACTACAATGAGCAGTTCTTC. Translation gives CASSFQVGEVYYNEQFF.

V is TRBV29-1 and J is TRBJ2-7; D remains ambiguous. From germline, CDR1 is SQVTM and CDR2 ANQGSEA. The V end lost 5 bases, the J end lost 7 bases, and 12 bases lay between the germline ends. The CDR3 is 11 residues long. For the CDR3, the DNA is TGCAGCGTTACTACAGTTTATGAGCAGTACTTC. This codes for CSVTTVYEQYF.

The V call is TRBV20-1, the J call TRBJ2-4; a weak D match, TRBD1 (5 bases). The CDR3 sequence is 16 residues long. V lost 6 bases and J 0 bases, leaving 18 bases between the germline ends. Per germline, CDR1 DFQATT and CDR2 SNEGSKA (reference sequence). CDR3: CSARTQTVLAKNIQYF. In nucleotides, the CDR3 is TGCAGTGCCAGGACCCAGACAGTTCTAGCCAAAAACATTCAGTACTTC.

The V and J genes are TRBV12-3 or TRBV12-4 and TRBJ2-5, with D possibly being TRBD1 (6 bases). Trimming pared 6 bases from V and 2 bases from J, leaving 16 bases between. This CDR3 has 15 amino acids. Here the CDR3 reads CASSRTRTDQETQYF. The CDR3 region has the DNA TGTGCCAGCAGCCGGACCCGGACAGATCAAGAGACCCAGTACTTC.

The rearrangement links TRBV28 to TRBJ2-3; no firm D call. V was trimmed by 2 bases and J by 5 bases, leaving 8 bases between them. The germline CDR1 and CDR2 sequences are MDHEN and SYDVKM. The CDR3 covers 13 residues. CDR3 residues: CASSLRLVDTQYF. The CDR3 DNA follows: TGTGCCAGCAGTTTACGACTCGTAGATACGCAGTATTTT. Complete variable domain (other parts from reference TRBV28 and TRBJ2-3): DVKVTQSSRYLVKRTGEKVFLECVQDMDHENMFWYRQDPGLGLRLIYFSYDVKMKEKGDIPEGYSVSREKKERFSLILESASTNQTSMYLCASSLRLVDTQYFGPGTRLTVL.

The V call is TRBV27, the J call TRBJ2-5, with TRBD1 identical over 8 bases. The V segment lost 2 bases and the J segment 1 base; nucleotides outside the gene matches: 6. This CDR3 has 16 amino acids. Germline-derived CDR1 and CDR2 are MNHEY and SMNVEV (reference sequence). CDR3 protein: CASSLGRQGAQETQYF. CDR3 DNA: TGTGCCAGCAGTTTAGGTCGCCAGGGGGCCCAAGAGACCCAGTACTTC.

This rearrangement joins TRBV6-1 to TRBJ2-7; D might be TRBD1 or TRBD2, each matching 5 bases. The CDR3 contains 14 residues. V was cut by 3 bases and J by 5 bases, with 14 bases left in between. Germline assignment: CDR1 MNHNS and CDR2 SASEGT. Here the CDR3 reads CASSDEGRRDEQYF. The CDR3 nucleotides are TGTGCCAGCAGTGATGAGGGGCGCCGGGACGAGCAGTACTTC.

This clonotype was detected once. The chain has TRBV12-3 or TRBV12-4 and TRBJ2-1, with 8 bases lining up with TRBD1. Trimming at V came to 2 bases and at J to 2 bases, leaving 5 bases not matched to a gene. There are 16 residues in the CDR3. In DNA form, the CDR3 reads TGTGCCAGCAGTTTATCGGGACAGGAGACCTACAATGAGCAGTTCTTC. Its protein is CASSLSGQETYNEQFF.

This clonotype came up many times. The J gene is TRBJ2-5, the V gene TRBV7-6, with 11 bases identical to TRBD1. The V gene end was trimmed by 5 bases and the J gene end by 2 bases; junction bases not matched to a gene: 1. The CDR3 runs to 14 residues. Germline values: CDR1 SGHVS, CDR2 FNYEAQ. The DNA of the CDR3 is TGTGCCAGCAGCGGACAGGGGGCTCAAGAGACCCAGTACTTC. Protein sequence: CASSGQGAQETQYF.

V usage is TRBV11-2 and J usage is TRBJ2-1; D remains ambiguous. V lost 1 base and J 6 bases, leaving 13 bases between the germline ends. Germline CDR1 reads SGHAT; CDR2 reads FQNNGV. CDR3 length: 15 amino acids. The CDR3 DNA is TGTGCCAGCAGCTTAGCAAACCAGGCGCGCAATGAGCAGTTCTTC. This translates into CASSLANQARNEQFF.

This clonotype occurred a few times. The CDR3 spells CASSLRGGVENTEAFF. The CDR3 coding sequence is TGTGCCAGCAGCCTTAGGGGGGGAGTAGAGAACACTGAAGCTTTCTTT. The V gene is TRBV27, the J gene TRBJ1-1; D might be TRBD1 (6 bases). With 6 bases removed from V and 1 base from J, the gap between germline ends came to 18 bases. The CDR3 consists of 16 residues. Germline-derived CDR1 and CDR2 are MNHEY and SMNVEV (reference sequence).

This clonotype was seen repeatedly, ten times or more. V and J are TRBV7-2 and TRBJ2-1; D remains ambiguous. Germline lookup yields CDR1 SGHTA and CDR2 FQGNSA. V lost 2 bases to trimming and J lost 5 bases, with 7 bases between them. The CDR3 is made up of 13 amino acids. The CDR3 DNA reads as TGTGCCAGCAGCTTAAGCCCCGACAATGAGCAGTTCTTC. Protein sequence: CASSLSPDNEQFF.

The chain combines TRBV4-1 with TRBJ1-5; no firm D call. The CDR3 has 12 amino acids. Germline CDR1 and CDR2: MGHRA and YSYEKL. Trimming shortened V by 1 base and J by 10 bases, and 8 bases separated the two germline ends. The CDR3 spells CASSQVRGPQHF. The CDR3, as DNA: TGCGCCAGCAGCCAAGTTAGAGGCCCCCAGCATTTT.

This sequence joins TRBV6-5 and TRBJ1-1; D is undetermined. This CDR3 spans 12 amino acids. The V end was cut by 2 bases, the J end by 6 bases, with 7 bases between. Germline V gene lookup returns CDR1 MNHEY and CDR2 SVGAGI. In DNA form, the CDR3 reads TGTGCCAGCAGTTACCGGTCCTCTGAAGCTTTCTTT. This translates into CASSYRSSEAFF.

In its sample, this clonotype was seen a few times. The rearrangement uses TRBV7-8 and TRBJ2-7; no clear D gene. Looked up from germline, CDR1 is SGHVS and CDR2 is FQNEAQ. Trimming left V 2 bases short and J 0 bases short, with 17 bases between. This CDR3 is built from 17 residues. The chain's CDR3 is CASSLTGTRRLSYEQYF. In DNA form, the CDR3 reads TGTGCCAGCAGCTTAACCGGTACGAGACGGCTCTCCTACGAGCAGTACTTC.

The chain carries TRBV9 and TRBJ2-1, with D unclear. Trimming removed 3 bases from V and 8 bases from J, with 12 bases in between. Per the germline V gene, CDR1 is SGDLS and CDR2 is YYNGEE. The CDR3 length is 13 residues. In nucleotides, the CDR3 is TGTGCCAGCAGCGGGTGGGCAGGCGATGAGCAGTTCTTC. The encoded protein is CASSGWAGDEQFF. The variable domain in full, with the rest retrieved from reference TRBV9 and TRBJ2-1, is DSGVTQTPKHLITATGQRVTLRCSPRSGDLSVYWYQQSLDQGLQFLIQYYNGEERAKGNILERFSAQQFPDLHSELNLSSLELGDSALYFCASSGWAGDEQFFGPGTRLTVL.

Points on this clonotype: A read error may produce the germline difference seen at one junction end. The chain employs TRBV18 and TRBJ2-5; D remains unclear. From germline, CDR1 is KGHSH and CDR2 LQKENI. This CDR3 is built from 13 residues. As DNA, the CDR3 is TGCGCCAGCTCACCCTCCGGACCGGAGACCCAGTACTTC. This sequence encodes CASSPSGPETQYF.

This clonotype came up a few times. The genes are TRBV7-2 and TRBJ1-4; D is unclear. Germline-derived CDR1 and CDR2 are SGHTA and FQGNSA. V lost 1 base, J lost 8 bases, and 14 bases lay in between. There are 15 residues in the CDR3. CDR3 in DNA: TGTGCCAGCAGCTTAGACTTCCCCCCGCGAGAAAAACTGTTTTTT. Translation gives CASSLDFPPREKLFF. Drawing the rest from reference TRBV7-2 and TRBJ1-4, the complete variable domain is GAGVSQSPSNKVTEKGKDVELRCDPISGHTALYWYRQSLGQGLEFLIYFQGNSAPDKSGLPSDRFSAERTGGSVSTLTIQRTQQEDSAVYLCASSLDFPPREKLFFGSGTQLSVL.

This clonotype was counted a few times. This chain connects TRBV27 to TRBJ1-2; D call uncertain. Trimming took 5 bases from V and 5 from J, leaving 18 bases between them. The CDR3 runs 15 residues. CDR1 MNHEY and CDR2 SMNVEV come from the germline V gene (reference sequence). CDR3 in amino acids: CASSPRARRRYGYTF. The CDR3 DNA sequence: TGTGCCAGCAGTCCACGGGCCCGACGGAGGTATGGCTACACCTTC.

The count of this clonotype is one. The chain employs TRBV6-6 and TRBJ2-1; D may be TRBD2 (5 bases). Between the trimmed V and J ends, which lost 6 bases and 10 bases, there was a span of 10 bases. CDR3 size: 11 residues. In germline, CDR1 is MNHNY, CDR2 SVGAGI (reference sequence). CDR3 in amino acids: CASRGEREQFF. As DNA, the CDR3 is TGTGCCAGCAGAGGCGAGCGGGAGCAGTTCTTC.